This T cell receptor (beta chain) was recovered during a study of glioma-infiltrating T cells. Study observations and caveats: Tissue-blood divergence was below expectation in non-neoplastic patients, above in gliomas.

The CDR3 has 14 residues. The germline gives CDR1 MNHNS, CDR2 SASEGT. V was cut by 5 bases and J by 4 bases, with 13 bases left in between. Amplification of TCR alpha and beta CDR3 regions from RNA used iRepertoire nested multiplex PCR. Tissue mRNA or PBMC total RNA, roughly 100-400 ng, went into one-step reverse transcription and amplification. TCRdb re-called the multiplex PCR reads through MiXCR, storing one row per CDR3 protein. Counted here are approximately 400,000 distinct CDR3 sequences, less than 50% occurring once; the ten biggest clones make up about 11%. This clonotype has ten or more counts. Its antigen remains unknown.

The sequencing sample was made of glioma tissue, nonneoplastic brain tissue, or PBMCs (not recorded which). This chain uses TRBV6-1 with TRBJ2-3; tentative D call: TRBD2 (6 bases). The clonotype comes from a human donor with low-grade glioma or glioblastoma, undergoing nonglioma brain surgery, or in good health (not recorded which). DNA of the CDR3: TGTGCCAGCAGTATCTTGGCGGGGCCAGATACGCAGTATTTT. This codes for CASSILAGPDTQYF.